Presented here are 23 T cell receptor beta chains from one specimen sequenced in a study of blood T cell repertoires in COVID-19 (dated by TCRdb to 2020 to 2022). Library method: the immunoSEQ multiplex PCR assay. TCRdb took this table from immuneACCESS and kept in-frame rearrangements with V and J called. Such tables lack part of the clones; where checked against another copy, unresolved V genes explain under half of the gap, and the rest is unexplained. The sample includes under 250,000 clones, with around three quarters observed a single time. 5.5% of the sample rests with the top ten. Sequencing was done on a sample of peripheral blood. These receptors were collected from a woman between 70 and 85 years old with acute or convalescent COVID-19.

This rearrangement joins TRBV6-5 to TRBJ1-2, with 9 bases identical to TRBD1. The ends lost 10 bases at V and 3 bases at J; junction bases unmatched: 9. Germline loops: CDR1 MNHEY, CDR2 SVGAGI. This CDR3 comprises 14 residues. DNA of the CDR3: TGTGCCATCGAGAAAACAGGGGGCGACTATGGCTACACCTTC. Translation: CAIEKTGGDYGYTF.

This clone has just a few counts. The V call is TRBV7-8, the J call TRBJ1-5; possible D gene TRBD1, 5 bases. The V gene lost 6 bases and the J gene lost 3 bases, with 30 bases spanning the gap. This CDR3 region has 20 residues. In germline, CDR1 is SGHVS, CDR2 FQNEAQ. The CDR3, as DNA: TGTGCCAGCAGTCGAAAACCCCAGGGTTCAGGCCCCTATGTCAATCAGCCCCAGCATTTT. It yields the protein CASSRKPQGSGPYVNQPQHF.

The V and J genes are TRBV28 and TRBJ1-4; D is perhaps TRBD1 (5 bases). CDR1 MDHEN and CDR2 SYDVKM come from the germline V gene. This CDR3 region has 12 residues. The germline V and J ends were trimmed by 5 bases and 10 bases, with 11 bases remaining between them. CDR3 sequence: CASSPGFGKLFF. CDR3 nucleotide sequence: TGTGCCAGCAGTCCAGGGTTTGGAAAACTGTTTTTT. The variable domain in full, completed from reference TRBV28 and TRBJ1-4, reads DVKVTQSSRYLVKRTGEKVFLECVQDMDHENMFWYRQDPGLGLRLIYFSYDVKMKEKGDIPEGYSVSREKKERFSLILESASTNQTSMYLCASSPGFGKLFFGSGTQLSVL.

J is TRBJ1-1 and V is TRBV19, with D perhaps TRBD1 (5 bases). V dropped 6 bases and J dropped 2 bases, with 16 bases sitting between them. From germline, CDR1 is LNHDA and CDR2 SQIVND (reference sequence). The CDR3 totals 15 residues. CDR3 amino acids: CASRASGLTNTEAFF. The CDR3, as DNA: TGTGCCAGTAGGGCCTCAGGGCTAACAAACACTGAAGCTTTCTTT. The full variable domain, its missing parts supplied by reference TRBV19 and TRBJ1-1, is DGGITQSPKYLFRKEGQNVTLSCEQNLNHDAMYWYRQDPGQGLRLIYYSQIVNDFQKGDIAEGYSVSREKKESFPLTVTSAQKNPTAFYLCASRASGLTNTEAFFGQGTRLTVV.

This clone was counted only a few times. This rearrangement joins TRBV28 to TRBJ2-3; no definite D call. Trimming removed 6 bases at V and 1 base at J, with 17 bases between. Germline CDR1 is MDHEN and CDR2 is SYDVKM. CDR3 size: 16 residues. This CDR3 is CASSNGYGAGTDTQYF. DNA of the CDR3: TGTGCCAGCAGCAATGGGTATGGCGCGGGCACAGATACGCAGTATTTT. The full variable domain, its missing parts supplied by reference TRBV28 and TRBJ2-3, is DVKVTQSSRYLVKRTGEKVFLECVQDMDHENMFWYRQDPGLGLRLIYFSYDVKMKEKGDIPEGYSVSREKKERFSLILESASTNQTSMYLCASSNGYGAGTDTQYFGPGTRLTVL.

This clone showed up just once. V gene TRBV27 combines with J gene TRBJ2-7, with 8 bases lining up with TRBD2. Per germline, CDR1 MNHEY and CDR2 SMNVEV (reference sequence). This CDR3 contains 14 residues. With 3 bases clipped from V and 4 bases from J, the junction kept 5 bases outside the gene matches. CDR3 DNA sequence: TGTGCCAGCAGTTTTAGCGGGACAAATTACGAGCAGTACTTC. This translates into CASSFSGTNYEQYF.

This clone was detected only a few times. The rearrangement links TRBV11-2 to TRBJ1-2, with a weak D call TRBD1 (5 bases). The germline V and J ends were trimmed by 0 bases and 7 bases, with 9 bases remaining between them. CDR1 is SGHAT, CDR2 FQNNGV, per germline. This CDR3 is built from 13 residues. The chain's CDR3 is CASSLDLGGGYTF. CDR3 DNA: TGTGCCAGCAGCTTAGACTTGGGGGGTGGCTACACCTTC.

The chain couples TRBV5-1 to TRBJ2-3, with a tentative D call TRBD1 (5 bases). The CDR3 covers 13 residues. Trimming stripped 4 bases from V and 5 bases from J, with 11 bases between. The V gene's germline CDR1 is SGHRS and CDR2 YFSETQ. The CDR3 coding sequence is TGCGCCAGCAGCGTAAAGGGGTTAGATACGCAGTATTTT. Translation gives CASSVKGLDTQYF. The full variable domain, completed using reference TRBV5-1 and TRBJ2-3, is KAGVTQTPRYLIKTRGQQVTLSCSPISGHRSVSWYQQTPGQGLQFLFEYFSETQRNKGNFPGRFSGRQFSNSRSEMNVSTLELGDSALYLCASSVKGLDTQYFGPGTRLTVL.

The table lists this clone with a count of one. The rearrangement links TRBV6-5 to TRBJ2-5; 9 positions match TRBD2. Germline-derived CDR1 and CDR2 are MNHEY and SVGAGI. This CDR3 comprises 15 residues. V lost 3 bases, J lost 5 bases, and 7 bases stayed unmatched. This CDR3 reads CASSYQIAGVETQYF. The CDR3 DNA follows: TGTGCCAGCAGTTATCAAATAGCGGGAGTGGAGACCCAGTACTTC.

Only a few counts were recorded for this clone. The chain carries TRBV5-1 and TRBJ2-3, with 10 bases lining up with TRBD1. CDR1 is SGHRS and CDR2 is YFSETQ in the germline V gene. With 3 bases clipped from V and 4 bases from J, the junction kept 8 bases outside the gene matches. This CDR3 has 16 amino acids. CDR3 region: CASSSGQGTSADTQYF. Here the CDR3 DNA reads TGCGCCAGCAGCTCGGGACAGGGGACGTCCGCAGATACGCAGTATTTT. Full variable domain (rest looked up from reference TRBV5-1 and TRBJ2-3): KAGVTQTPRYLIKTRGQQVTLSCSPISGHRSVSWYQQTPGQGLQFLFEYFSETQRNKGNFPGRFSGRQFSNSRSEMNVSTLELGDSALYLCASSSGQGTSADTQYFGPGTRLTVL.

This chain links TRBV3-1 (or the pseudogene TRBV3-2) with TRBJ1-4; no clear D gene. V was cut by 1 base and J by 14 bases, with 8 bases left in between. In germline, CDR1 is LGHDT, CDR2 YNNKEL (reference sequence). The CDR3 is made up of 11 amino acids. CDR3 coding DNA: TGTGCCAGCAGCCAAGGGGCCGCCCTGTTTTTT. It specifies CASSQGAALFF.

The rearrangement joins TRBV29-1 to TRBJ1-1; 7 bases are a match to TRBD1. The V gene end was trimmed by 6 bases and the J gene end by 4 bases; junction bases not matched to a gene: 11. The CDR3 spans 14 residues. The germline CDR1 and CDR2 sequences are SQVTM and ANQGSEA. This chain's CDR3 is CSVRVGGAGTEAFF. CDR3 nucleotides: TGCAGCGTGCGGGTAGGGGGCGCGGGCACTGAAGCTTTCTTT.

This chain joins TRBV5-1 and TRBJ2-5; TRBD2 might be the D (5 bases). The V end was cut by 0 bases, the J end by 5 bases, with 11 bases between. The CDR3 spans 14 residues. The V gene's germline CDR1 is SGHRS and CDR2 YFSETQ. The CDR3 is CASSLEGRGETQYF. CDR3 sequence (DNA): TGCGCCAGCAGCTTGGAGGGTCGAGGGGAGACCCAGTACTTC.

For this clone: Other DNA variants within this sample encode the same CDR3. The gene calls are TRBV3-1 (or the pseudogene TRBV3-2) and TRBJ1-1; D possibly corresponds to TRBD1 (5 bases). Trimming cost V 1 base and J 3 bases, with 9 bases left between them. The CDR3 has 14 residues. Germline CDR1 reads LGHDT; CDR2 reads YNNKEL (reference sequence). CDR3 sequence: CASSQVDSYTEAFF. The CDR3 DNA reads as TGTGCCAGCAGCCAAGTTGACAGTTACACTGAAGCTTTCTTT.

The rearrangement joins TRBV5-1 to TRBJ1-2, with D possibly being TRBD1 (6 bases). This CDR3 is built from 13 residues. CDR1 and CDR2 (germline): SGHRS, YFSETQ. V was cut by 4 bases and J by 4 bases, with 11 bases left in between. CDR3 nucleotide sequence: TGCGCCAGCAGCCAGGGGACAATCTATGGCTACACCTTC. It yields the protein CASSQGTIYGYTF. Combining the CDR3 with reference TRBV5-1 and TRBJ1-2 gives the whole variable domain KAGVTQTPRYLIKTRGQQVTLSCSPISGHRSVSWYQQTPGQGLQFLFEYFSETQRNKGNFPGRFSGRQFSNSRSEMNVSTLELGDSALYLCASSQGTIYGYTFGSGTRLTVV.

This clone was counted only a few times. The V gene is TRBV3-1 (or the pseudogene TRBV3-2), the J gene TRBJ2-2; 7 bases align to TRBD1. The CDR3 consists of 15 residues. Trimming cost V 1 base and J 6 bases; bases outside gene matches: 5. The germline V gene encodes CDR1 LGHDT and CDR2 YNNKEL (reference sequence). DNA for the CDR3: TGTGCCAGCAGCCAAGGACAGGGTAGCGCCGGGGAGCTGTTTTTT. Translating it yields CASSQGQGSAGELFF.

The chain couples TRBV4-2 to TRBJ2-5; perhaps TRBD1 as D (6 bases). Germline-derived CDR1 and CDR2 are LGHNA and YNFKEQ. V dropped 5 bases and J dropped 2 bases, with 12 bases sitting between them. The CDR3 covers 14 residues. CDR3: CASSRGLEQETQYF. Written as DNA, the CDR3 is TGTGCCAGCAGCAGGGGGTTGGAGCAAGAGACCCAGTACTTC.

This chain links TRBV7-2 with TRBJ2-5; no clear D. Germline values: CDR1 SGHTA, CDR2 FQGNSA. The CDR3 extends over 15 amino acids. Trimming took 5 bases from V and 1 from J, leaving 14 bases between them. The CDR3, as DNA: TGTGCCAGCAGCGCATTACGCAGTGTCCAAGAGACCCAGTACTTC. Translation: CASSALRSVQETQYF. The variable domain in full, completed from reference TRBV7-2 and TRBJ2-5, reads GAGVSQSPSNKVTEKGKDVELRCDPISGHTALYWYRQSLGQGLEFLIYFQGNSAPDKSGLPSDRFSAERTGGSVSTLTIQRTQQEDSAVYLCASSALRSVQETQYFGPGTRLLVL.

The CDR3 nucleotides read TGTGCCAGCAGTGAAGGGGCAGGGGTCCTCCTCCACTTT. Encoded protein: CASSEGAGVLLHF. V and J are TRBV2 and TRBJ1-6, with TRBD1 as a possible D gene (6 bases). Per the germline V gene, CDR1 is SNHLY and CDR2 is FYNNEI. The V gene lost 1 base and the J gene lost 15 bases, with 13 bases spanning the gap. This CDR3 comprises 13 residues. Looking up the rest from reference TRBV2 and TRBJ1-6 gives the full variable domain: EPEVTQTPSHQVTQMGQEVILRCVPISNHLYFYWYRQILGQKVEFLVSFYNNEISEKSEIFDDQFSVERPDGSNFTLKIRSTKLEDSAMYFCASSEGAGVLLHFGNGTRLTVT.

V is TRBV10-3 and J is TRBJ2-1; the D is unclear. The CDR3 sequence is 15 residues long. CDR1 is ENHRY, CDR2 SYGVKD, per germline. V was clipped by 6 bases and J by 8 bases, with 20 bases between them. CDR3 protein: CAIRALEATRDEQFF. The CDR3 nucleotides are TGTGCCATCAGGGCCCTCGAGGCCACCCGGGATGAGCAGTTCTTC.

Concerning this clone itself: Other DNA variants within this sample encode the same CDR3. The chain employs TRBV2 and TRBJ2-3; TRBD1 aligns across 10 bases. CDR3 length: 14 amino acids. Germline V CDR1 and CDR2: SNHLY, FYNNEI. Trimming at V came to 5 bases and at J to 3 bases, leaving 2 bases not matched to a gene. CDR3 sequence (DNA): TGTGCCAGCAGTCGGGACAGGGGTACAGATACGCAGTATTTT. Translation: CASSRDRGTDTQYF.

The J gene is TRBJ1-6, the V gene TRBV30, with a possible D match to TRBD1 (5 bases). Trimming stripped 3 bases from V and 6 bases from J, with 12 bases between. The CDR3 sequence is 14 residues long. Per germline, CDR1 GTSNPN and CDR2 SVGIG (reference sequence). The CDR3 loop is CAWRLDIGNSPLHF. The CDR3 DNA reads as TGTGCCTGGAGGCTGGACATCGGTAATTCACCCCTCCACTTT.

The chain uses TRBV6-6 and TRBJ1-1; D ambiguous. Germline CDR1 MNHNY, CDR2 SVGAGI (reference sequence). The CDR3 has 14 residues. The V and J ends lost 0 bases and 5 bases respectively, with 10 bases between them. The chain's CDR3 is CASSYSRMETEAFF. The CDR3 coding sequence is TGTGCCAGCAGTTACTCTAGGATGGAGACTGAAGCTTTCTTT.